The 15 T cell receptor beta chains reported below all come from one sample, sequenced in a study of T cells after yellow fever vaccination. TCRdb re-called the 5' RACE reads with MiXCR, one entry per CDR3 protein. Among some 120,000 distinct CDR3 sequences listed, 8.4% were seen once. The sample here was CD8+ T cells sorted from PBMCs, taken 45 days after the yellow fever booster vaccination. The receptors were gathered from a young man who received the YFV17D yellow fever vaccine.

This clonotype was seen many times. This chain uses TRBV4-3 with TRBJ2-3, with D unresolved. This CDR3 has 11 residues. V was trimmed by 3 bases and J by 7 bases, leaving 5 bases between them. Per the germline V gene, CDR1 is LGHNA and CDR2 is YSLEER. CDR3 sequence (DNA): TGCGCCAGCAGCCATGGGAATACGCAGTATTTT. As protein: CASSHGNTQYF.

The V and J genes are TRBV19 and TRBJ2-7, with a possible D match to TRBD1 (6 bases). Germline CDR1 and CDR2: LNHDA and SQIVND (reference sequence). This CDR3 comprises 13 residues. With 5 bases removed from V and 1 base from J, the gap between germline ends came to 9 bases. The CDR3 loop is CASSGGYSYEQYF. CDR3 DNA: TGTGCCAGTAGTGGGGGCTATTCCTACGAGCAGTACTTC. Variable domain in full (rest from reference TRBV19 and TRBJ2-7): DGGITQSPKYLFRKEGQNVTLSCEQNLNHDAMYWYRQDPGQGLRLIYYSQIVNDFQKGDIAEGYSVSREKKESFPLTVTSAQKNPTAFYLCASSGGYSYEQYFGPGTRLTVT.

This clonotype has ten or more counts. This chain uses TRBV19 with TRBJ2-1; possibly TRBD2 for D (5 bases). CDR1 LNHDA and CDR2 SQIVND come from the germline V gene (reference sequence). Trimming took 5 bases from V and 0 from J, leaving 8 bases between them. The CDR3 covers 14 residues. CDR3: CASSLRGSYNEQFF. CDR3 in DNA: TGTGCCAGTAGTCTCCGGGGCTCCTACAATGAGCAGTTCTTC.

This clonotype appeared a few times. The chain employs TRBV29-1 and TRBJ2-2; no definite D call. The CDR3 sequence is 14 residues long. Germline V gene lookup returns CDR1 SQVTM and CDR2 ANQGSEA. V was trimmed by 1 base and J by 2 bases, leaving 8 bases between them. The CDR3 protein is CSVEARINTGELFF. The CDR3 bases are TGCAGCGTTGAAGCGCGAATAAACACCGGGGAGCTGTTTTTT.

This clonotype was seen at least ten times. The rearrangement uses TRBV6-2 or TRBV6-3 and TRBJ2-7, with D maybe TRBD2 (6 bases). The CDR3 extends over 14 amino acids. V dropped 7 bases and J dropped 0 bases, with 13 bases sitting between them. CDR1 is MNHEY and CDR2 is SVGEGT in the germline V gene. CDR3: CASIAAGSSYEQYF. The CDR3 DNA follows: TGTGCCAGCATAGCGGCAGGGAGCTCCTACGAGCAGTACTTC.

This clonotype was counted at least ten times. The chain links TRBV7-9 to TRBJ2-1; 8 nucleotides line up with TRBD1. With V trimmed by 4 bases and J by 7 bases, 6 bases remained unmatched. From germline, CDR1 is SEHNR and CDR2 FQNEAQ (reference sequence). The CDR3 is 14 residues long. The CDR3 region has the DNA TGTGCCAGCAGCTCTATTCGGGACAGGAATGAGCAGTTCTTC. This codes for CASSSIRDRNEQFF.

This clonotype was seen at least ten times. The J gene is TRBJ2-7, the V gene TRBV28, with TRBD1 matching over 7 bases. CDR3 length: 12 amino acids. CDR1 MDHEN and CDR2 SYDVKM come from the germline V gene. Trimming at V came to 6 bases and at J to 5 bases, leaving 4 bases not matched to a gene. DNA of the CDR3: TGTGCCAGCAGCCTCGACAGGGACGAGCAGTACTTC. Residues: CASSLDRDEQYF.

The chain couples TRBV11-2 to TRBJ2-7; TRBD2 matches 12 bases. V dropped 2 bases and J dropped 2; count of bases not matched to a gene: 13. The CDR3 is made up of 19 amino acids. The germline V gene has CDR1 SGHAT and CDR2 FQNNGV. The CDR3 DNA sequence: TGTGCCAGCAGCTTAACTCTAGCGGGAGGGCCTGAAAGCGCCTACGAGCAGTACTTC. It yields the protein CASSLTLAGGPESAYEQYF.

This clonotype came up many times. This chain links TRBV7-8 with TRBJ2-2, with 8 bases aligning to TRBD2. The CDR3 runs 16 residues. With V trimmed by 8 bases and J by 3 bases, 11 bases remained unmatched. Per the germline V gene, CDR1 is SGHVS and CDR2 is FQNEAQ. The CDR3 is CASFLSLAGHTGELFF. CDR3 DNA sequence: TGTGCCAGCTTCCTCTCCTTAGCGGGGCACACCGGGGAGCTGTTTTTT.

There are many counts of this clonotype. The rearrangement uses TRBV9 and TRBJ2-2; D ambiguous. The CDR3 covers 12 residues. CDR1 SGDLS and CDR2 YYNGEE come from the germline V gene. V dropped 1 base and J dropped 6 bases, with 4 bases sitting between them. CDR3 nucleotides: TGTGCCAGCAGCGTATTCCCCGGGGAGCTGTTTTTT. It is translated as CASSVFPGELFF. The complete variable domain, with remaining parts taken from reference TRBV9 and TRBJ2-2, reads DSGVTQTPKHLITATGQRVTLRCSPRSGDLSVYWYQQSLDQGLQFLIQYYNGEERAKGNILERFSAQQFPDLHSELNLSSLELGDSALYFCASSVFPGELFFGEGSRLTVL.

J is TRBJ2-5 and V is TRBV3-1; TRBD1 aligns across 9 bases. Germline V gene sequence: CDR1 LGHDT, CDR2 YNNKEL (reference sequence). With V trimmed by 2 bases and J by 5 bases, 12 bases remained unmatched. The CDR3 totals 17 residues. CDR3 sequence: CASSQIEDRGFRETQYF. CDR3 DNA: TGTGCCAGCAGCCAAATAGAGGACAGGGGATTTAGGGAGACCCAGTACTTC.

There are a few counts of this clonotype. This sequence joins TRBV9 and TRBJ2-6, with 8 bases fitting TRBD2. The CDR3 consists of 15 residues. The junction had 2 bases not matched to a gene; V was cut back by 3 bases and J by 3 bases. The germline V gene encodes CDR1 SGDLS and CDR2 YYNGEE. DNA of the CDR3: TGTGCCAGCAGCGCAGCGGGAGTTGGGGCCAACGTCCTGACTTTC. Translating it yields CASSAAGVGANVLTF.

This clonotype was seen ten or more times. The J gene is TRBJ1-5, the V gene TRBV3-1; TRBD1 aligns across 8 bases. Unmatched junction bases numbered 12, after V lost 4 bases and J lost 4 bases. The CDR3 spans 17 residues. Germline-derived CDR1 and CDR2 are LGHDT and YNNKEL (reference sequence). CDR3 region: CASSPGERGQDNQPQHF. The CDR3 bases are TGTGCCAGCAGCCCCGGGGAGAGGGGACAGGATAATCAGCCCCAGCATTTT.

The rearrangement links TRBV6-1 to TRBJ1-6; 9 nucleotides align to TRBD1. The CDR3 has 17 amino acids. After removal of 6 bases from V and 0 bases from J, the junction contained 6 bases not matched to a gene. Germline CDR1 is MNHNS and CDR2 is SASEGT. The CDR3 spells CASRRGQGSSYNSPLHF. Here the CDR3 DNA reads TGTGCCAGCAGGAGGGGACAGGGCAGCTCCTATAATTCACCCCTCCACTTT.

This clonotype was recorded many times. The chain carries TRBV29-1 and TRBJ2-5; 9 nucleotides align to TRBD2. The germline V gene has CDR1 SQVTM and CDR2 ANQGSEA. V dropped 2 bases and J dropped 4; count of bases not matched to a gene: 5. The CDR3 contains 14 residues. The CDR3 spells CSVEHSGSVETQYF. In DNA form, the CDR3 reads TGCAGCGTTGAACATAGCGGGAGTGTAGAGACCCAGTACTTC.